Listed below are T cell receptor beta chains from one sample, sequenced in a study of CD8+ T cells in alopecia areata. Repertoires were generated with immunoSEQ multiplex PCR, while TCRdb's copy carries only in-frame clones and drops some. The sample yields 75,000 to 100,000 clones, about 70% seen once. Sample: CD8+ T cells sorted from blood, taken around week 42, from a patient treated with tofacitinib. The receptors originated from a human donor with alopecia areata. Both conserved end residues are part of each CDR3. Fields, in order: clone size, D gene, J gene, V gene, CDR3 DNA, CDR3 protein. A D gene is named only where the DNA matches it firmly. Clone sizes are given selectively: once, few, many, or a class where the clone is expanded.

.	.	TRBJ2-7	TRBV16	TGTGCCAGCAGCCAATCCCACCTAGGGCAGTACTTC	CASSQSHLGQYF
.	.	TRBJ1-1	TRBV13	TGTGCCAGCAGTGTTGGGGGGAACACTGAAGCTTTCTTT	CASSVGGNTEAFF
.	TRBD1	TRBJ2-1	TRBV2	TGTGCCAGCACCCAGGGACAGGGGGGTCGCAATGAGCAGTTCTTC	CASTQGQGGRNEQFF
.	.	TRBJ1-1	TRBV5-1	TGCGCCAGCAGCTTGGAGGGGACGGCGACTGAAGCTTTCTTT	CASSLEGTATEAFF
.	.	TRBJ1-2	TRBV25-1	TGTGCCAGCAGTGATGACTATGGCTACACCTTC	CASSDDYGYTF
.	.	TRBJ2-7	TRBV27	TGTGCCAGCAGTTTGAGGCGGACGGACGGCTACGAGCAGTACTTC	CASSLRRTDGYEQYF
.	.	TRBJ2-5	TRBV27	TGTGCCAGCAGTCCGAAAACCTTACAGCGGCCCATCTCCCAAGAGACCCAGTACTTC	CASSPKTLQRPISQETQYF
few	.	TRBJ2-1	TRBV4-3	TGCGCCAGCAGCCATACAGAATACAATGAGCAGTTCTTC	CASSHTEYNEQFF
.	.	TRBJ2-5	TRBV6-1	TGTGCCAGCAGTGAAGATCAAGAGACCCAGTACTTC	CASSEDQETQYF
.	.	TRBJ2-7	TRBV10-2	TGCGCCAGCAGTGTAGGCAGGCCCTACGAGCAGTACTTC	CASSVGRPYEQYF
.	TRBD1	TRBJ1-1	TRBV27	TGTGCCAGCAGTTTATGGGGGACAGGGCCAGCTCTTGAAGCTTTCTTT	CASSLWGTGPALEAFF
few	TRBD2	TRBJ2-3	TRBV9	TGTGCCAGCAGCGTAGCTACAGCGTCTAGCGGGGGGAAGTTGACAGATACGCAGTATTTT	CASSVATASSGGKLTDTQYF
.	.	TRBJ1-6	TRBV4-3	TGCGCCAGCAGCCGGGATACAGGGTCACCCCTCCACTTT	CASSRDTGSPLHF
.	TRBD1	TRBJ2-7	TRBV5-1	TGCGCCAGCAGCTTGGAAGGGACAGGGGTCTACGAGCAGTACTTC	CASSLEGTGVYEQYF
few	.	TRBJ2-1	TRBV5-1	TGCGCCAGCAGCATTAGCCAAAGCTCCTACAATGAGCAGTTCTTC	CASSISQSSYNEQFF
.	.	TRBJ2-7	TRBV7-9	TGTGCCAGCAGCTTAGGGTTAAGGGAGCAGTACTTC	CASSLGLREQYF
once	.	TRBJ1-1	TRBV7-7	TGTGCCAGCAGCTTCCAACAGGGCTCTGAAGCTTTCTTT	CASSFQQGSEAFF
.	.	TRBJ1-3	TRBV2	TGTGCCAGCACCCCCGGGTACAGGCAAACCTTCTCTGGAAACACCATATATTTT	CASTPGYRQTFSGNTIYF
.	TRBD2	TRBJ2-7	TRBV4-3	TGCGCCAGCAGCCCCACAACGGGGGGGGTCCACGAGCAGTACTTC	CASSPTTGGVHEQYF
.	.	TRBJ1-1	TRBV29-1	TGCAGCGTTGCCCCCCGGGACAAAAACACTGAAGCTTTCTTT	CSVAPRDKNTEAFF
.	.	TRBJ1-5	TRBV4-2	TGTGCCAGCAGCCAAGATAACAGGGAGCATCAGCCCCAGCATTTT	CASSQDNREHQPQHF
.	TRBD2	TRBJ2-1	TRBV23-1	TGCGCCAGCAGTAAGGGACTAGCGGGGGCCACCGAACCTTACAATGAGCAGTTCTTC	CASSKGLAGATEPYNEQFF
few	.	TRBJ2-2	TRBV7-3	TGTGCCAGCAGCGTAGGGGGAGCCGGGGAGCTGTTTTTT	CASSVGGAGELFF
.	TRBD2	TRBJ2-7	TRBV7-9	TGTGCCAGCAGCTTAGTCGGGAGGGAGCAGTACTTC	CASSLVGREQYF
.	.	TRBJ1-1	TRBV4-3	TGCGCCAGCAGCCGAGAGAGGGAAGGCACTGAAGCTTTCTTT	CASSREREGTEAFF
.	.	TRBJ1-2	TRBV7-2	TGTGCCAGCAGCTTAGCCAGTGAATATGGCTACACCTTC	CASSLASEYGYTF
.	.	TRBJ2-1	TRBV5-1	TGCGCCAGCAGCTTGGCCACTAGCAGCTCCTACAATGAGCAGTTCTTC	CASSLATSSSYNEQFF
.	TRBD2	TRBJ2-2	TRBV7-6	TGTGCCAGCAGCGCTAGCGGGGTCAACACCGGGGAGCTGTTTTTT	CASSASGVNTGELFF
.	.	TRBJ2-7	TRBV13	TGTGCCAGCAGCTTAGGGGCAGAAAACTCCTACGAGCAGTACTTC	CASSLGAENSYEQYF
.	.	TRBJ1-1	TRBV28	TGTGCCAGCAGCCTAGGACAGACTGAAGCTTTCTTT	CASSLGQTEAFF
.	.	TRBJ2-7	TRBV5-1	TGCGCCAGCAGCATGCTGGGAGCCCGAAACTACGAGCAGTACTTC	CASSMLGARNYEQYF
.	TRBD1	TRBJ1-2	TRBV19	TGTGCCAGTAGTATGGGACAGGGACACGGCTACACCTTC	CASSMGQGHGYTF
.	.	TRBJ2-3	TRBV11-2	TGTGCCAGCAGCTTAGTGCCAGTTGGAGTCGCAGATACGCAGTATTTT	CASSLVPVGVADTQYF
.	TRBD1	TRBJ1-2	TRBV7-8	TGTGCCAGCAGCCTCGGGACAGGGGGTTATGGCTACACCTTC	CASSLGTGGYGYTF
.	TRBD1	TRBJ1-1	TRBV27	TGTGCCAGCAGTCCAGGGTGGGACAGGGGGAACACTGAAGCTTTCTTT	CASSPGWDRGNTEAFF
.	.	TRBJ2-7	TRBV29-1	TGCAGCGTTGTCCCAGGTAGCTCCTATGAGCAGTACTTC	CSVVPGSSYEQYF
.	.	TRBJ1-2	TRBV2	TGTGCCAGGACAGCTCTGGACTATGGCTACACCTTC	CARTALDYGYTF
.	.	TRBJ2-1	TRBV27	TGTGCCAGCAGTTTACGGGGTTGGAATGAGCAGTTCTTC	CASSLRGWNEQFF
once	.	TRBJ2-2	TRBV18	TGTGCCAGCTCACCAACAGGGACCGGGGAGCTGTTTTTT	CASSPTGTGELFF
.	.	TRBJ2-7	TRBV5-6	TGTGCCAGCAGCTTGACAGGCAGTGACGAGCAGTACTTC	CASSLTGSDEQYF
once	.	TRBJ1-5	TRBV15	TGTGCCACCAGCAGAGATCTTGAGGGGACTAGCAATCAGCCCCAGCATTTT	CATSRDLEGTSNQPQHF
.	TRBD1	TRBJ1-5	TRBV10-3	TGTGCCATCAGTGAGACGGTGGGACAGGGAGGTCAGCCCCAGCATTTT	CAISETVGQGGQPQHF
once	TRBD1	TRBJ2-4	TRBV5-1	TGCGCCAGCAGCTATACCCCCGGGGACAGGACTCCCCGGGACATTCAGTACTTC	CASSYTPGDRTPRDIQYF
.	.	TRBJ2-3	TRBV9	TGTGCCAGCAGCGTGTGGGGGGCAGATACGCAGTATTTT	CASSVWGADTQYF
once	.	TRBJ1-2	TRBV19	TGTGCCAGTAGGAGGACTCACTACTACACCTTC	CASRRTHYYTF
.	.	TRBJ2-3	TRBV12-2	TGTGCAAGTCGCTTCGGGGGGAGCAGGGTTATTCACCATTACTACACAGATACGCAGTATTTT	CASRFGGSRVIHHYYTDTQYF
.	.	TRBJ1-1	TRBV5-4	TGTGCCAGCAGCCTTCAGGGAACTGAAGCTTTCTTT	CASSLQGTEAFF
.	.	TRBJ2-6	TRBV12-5	TGTGCTAGTGGTTTGTGGGGAACTGGGGCCAACGTCCTGACTTTC	CASGLWGTGANVLTF
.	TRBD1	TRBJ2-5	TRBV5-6	TGTGCCAGCAGCTCTCTAGGACAGGGATTCACGGGGGAGACCCAGTACTTC	CASSSLGQGFTGETQYF
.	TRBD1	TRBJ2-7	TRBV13	TGTGCCAGCAGCCTCCCGGGACAGGGTAGCGAGCAGTACTTC	CASSLPGQGSEQYF
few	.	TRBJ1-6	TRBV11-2	TGTGCCAGCAGCCCCCTCGGGGTTAGCTCCTATAATTCACCCCTCCACTTT	CASSPLGVSSYNSPLHF
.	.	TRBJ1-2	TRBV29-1	TGCAGCGTTCCGCTCGGACAAGATGGCTACACCTTC	CSVPLGQDGYTF
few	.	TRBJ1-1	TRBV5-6	TGTGCCAGCAGCCGTTACACTGAAGCTTTCTTT	CASSRYTEAFF
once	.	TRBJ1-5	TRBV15	TGTGCCACCAGCGCAGGGTCTTTCGGCAATCAGCCCCAGCATTTT	CATSAGSFGNQPQHF
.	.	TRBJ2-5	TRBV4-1	TGCGCCAGCAGCCAAGGTAGCGAGACCCAGTACTTC	CASSQGSETQYF
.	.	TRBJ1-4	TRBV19	TGTGCCAGTAGTACGCTGACAGGAGGACTGTTTTTT	CASSTLTGGLFF
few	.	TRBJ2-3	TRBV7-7	TGTGCCAGCAGCCCGACTGTCCGCACAGATACGCAGTATTTT	CASSPTVRTDTQYF
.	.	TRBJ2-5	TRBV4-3	TGCGCCAGCAGCCAAACAACCCGGTACTCGGAGACCCAGTACTTC	CASSQTTRYSETQYF
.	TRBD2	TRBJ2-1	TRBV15	TGTGCCACCAGCAGGCCGGGAGGGGTAGAGGGTGAGCAGTTCTTC	CATSRPGGVEGEQFF